This TCR beta chain was profiled in a study of post-analysis software for immune sequencing data. Study as a whole: Disease trajectories encompassed relapsing-remitting, secondary progressive and progressive-relapsing multiple sclerosis. Study-level points and caveats: Same-batch preparations were strongly co-clustered by F measure. Multiple sclerosis patients showed significantly lower normalized Chao1 diversity than controls did. Patients carried a handful of TRBV segments more frequently than controls did, and TRBV5-6, TRBV5-1 and TRBV20-1 were among them.

Prepared libraries of TCR beta cDNA carried unique molecular identifiers. Some 500,000 cDNA molecules were obtained per 1 to 10 million input T cells. Via MiXCR, TCRdb re-called the PCR reads, giving one row per CDR3 protein. The repertoire holds fewer than 900,000 distinct CDR3 sequences, more than 45% seen once, with roughly 5.2% in the top ten. The CDR3 sequence is 13 residues long. As for this clonotype: Its antigen remains unknown.

V and J are TRBV12-3 or TRBV12-4 and TRBJ2-4, with a tentative D call TRBD2 (6 bases). The J call may be in error: the DNA end matches TRBJ2-7 better. This receptor was obtained from a girl aged 5-17 years with multiple sclerosis. Sequenced: blood. CDR3 in DNA: TGTGCCACCAGGGTCGGGAGCTCCTACGAGCAGTACTTC. It specifies CATRVGSSYEQYF.